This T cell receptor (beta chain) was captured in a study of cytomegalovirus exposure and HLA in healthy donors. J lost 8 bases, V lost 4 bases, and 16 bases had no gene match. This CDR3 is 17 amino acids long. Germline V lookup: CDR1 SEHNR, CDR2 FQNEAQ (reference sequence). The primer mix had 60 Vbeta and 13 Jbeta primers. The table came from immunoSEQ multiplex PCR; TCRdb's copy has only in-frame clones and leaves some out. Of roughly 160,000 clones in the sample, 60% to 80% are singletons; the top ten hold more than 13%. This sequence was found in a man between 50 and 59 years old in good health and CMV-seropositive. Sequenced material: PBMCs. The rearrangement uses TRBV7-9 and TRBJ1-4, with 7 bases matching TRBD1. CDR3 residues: CASSWADRESGYEKLFF. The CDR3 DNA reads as TGTGCCAGCAGCTGGGCCGACAGGGAGTCGGGATACGAAAAACTGTTTTTT.